Given below is one T cell receptor (beta chain) in context. Its specificity is not known. Germline CDR1 reads MNHNY; CDR2 reads SVGAGI (reference sequence). CDR3 length: 14 amino acids. Unmatched junction bases numbered 6, after V lost 6 bases and J lost 6 bases. The data were obtained in a study of graft-versus-host responses after intestinal transplantation. About the research overall: Recipients obtained multivisceral, liver-intestinal, or isolated intestinal transplants. For 2 to 4 years after anti-thymocyte globulin induction, all recipients took tacrolimus and steroids. Study conclusions and caveats: Some GvH clones appeared in ileal mucosa or blood before recipient bone marrow. Some patients had graft-donor T cell macrochimerism, and their allografts showed high graft-versus-host to host-versus-graft clonal ratios.

The protocol was immunoSEQ multiplex PCR, while the TCRdb copy is restricted to in-frame clones and leaves out a portion. Counted here are 20,000 to 25,000 clones, 85% to 95% occurring once; the ten biggest clones make up over 40%. The chain joins TRBV6-6 to TRBJ2-1; 9 nucleotides align to TRBD1. Sequencing was performed on PBMCs, taken roughly 260 days after intestinal transplant. The source of this sequence is a human patient who received an intestinal transplant, so some T cells may come from the graft donor. The CDR3 sequence: CASSRTGEGNEQFF. The CDR3 DNA is TGTGCCAGCAGCAGGACAGGGGAGGGCAATGAGCAGTTCTTC.